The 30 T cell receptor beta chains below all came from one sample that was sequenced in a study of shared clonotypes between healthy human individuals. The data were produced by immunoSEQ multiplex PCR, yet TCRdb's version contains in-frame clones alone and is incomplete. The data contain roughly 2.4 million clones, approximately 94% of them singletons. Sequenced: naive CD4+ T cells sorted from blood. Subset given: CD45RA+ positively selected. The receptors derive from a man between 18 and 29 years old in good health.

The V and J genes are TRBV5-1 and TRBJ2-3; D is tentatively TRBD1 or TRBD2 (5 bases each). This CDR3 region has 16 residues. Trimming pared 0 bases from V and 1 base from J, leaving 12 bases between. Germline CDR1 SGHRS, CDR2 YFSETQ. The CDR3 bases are TGCGCCAGCAGCTTGGCGGGTTTGGGACGCACAGATACGCAGTATTTT. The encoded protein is CASSLAGLGRTDTQYF.

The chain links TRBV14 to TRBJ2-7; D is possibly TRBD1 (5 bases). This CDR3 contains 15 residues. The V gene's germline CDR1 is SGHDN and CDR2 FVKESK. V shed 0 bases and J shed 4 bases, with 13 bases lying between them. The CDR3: CASSQEGQVGYEQYF. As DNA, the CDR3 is TGTGCCAGCAGCCAAGAGGGGCAGGTGGGATACGAGCAGTACTTC.

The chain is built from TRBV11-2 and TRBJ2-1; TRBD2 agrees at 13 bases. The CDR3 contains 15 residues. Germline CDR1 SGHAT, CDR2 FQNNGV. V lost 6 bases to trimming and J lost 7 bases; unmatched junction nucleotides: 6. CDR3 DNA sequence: TGTGCCAGCAGACAACTAGCGGGGGGGCGAAATGAGCAGTTCTTC. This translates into CASRQLAGGRNEQFF.

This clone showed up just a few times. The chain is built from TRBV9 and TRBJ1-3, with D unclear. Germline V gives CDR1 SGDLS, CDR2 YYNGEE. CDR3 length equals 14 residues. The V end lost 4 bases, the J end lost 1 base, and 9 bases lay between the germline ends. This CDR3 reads CASSLRLSGNTIYF. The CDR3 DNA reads TGTGCCAGCAGCCTGCGACTGTCTGGAAACACCATATATTTT.

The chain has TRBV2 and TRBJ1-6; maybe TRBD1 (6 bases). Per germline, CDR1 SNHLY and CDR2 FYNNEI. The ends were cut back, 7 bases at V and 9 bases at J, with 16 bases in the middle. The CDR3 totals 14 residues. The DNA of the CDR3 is TGTGCCAGCAAGGCCGCAGGGGTTGGTTCACCCCTCCACTTT. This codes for CASKAAGVGSPLHF. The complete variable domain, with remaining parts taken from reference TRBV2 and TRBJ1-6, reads EPEVTQTPSHQVTQMGQEVILRCVPISNHLYFYWYRQILGQKVEFLVSFYNNEISEKSEIFDDQFSVERPDGSNFTLKIRSTKLEDSAMYFCASKAAGVGSPLHFGNGTRLTVT.

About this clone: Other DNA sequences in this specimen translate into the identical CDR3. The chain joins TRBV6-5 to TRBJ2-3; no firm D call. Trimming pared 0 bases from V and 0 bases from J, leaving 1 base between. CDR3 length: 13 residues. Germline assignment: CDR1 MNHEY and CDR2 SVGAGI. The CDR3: CASSYSSTDTQYF. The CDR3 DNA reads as TGTGCCAGCAGTTACTCGAGCACAGATACGCAGTATTTT.

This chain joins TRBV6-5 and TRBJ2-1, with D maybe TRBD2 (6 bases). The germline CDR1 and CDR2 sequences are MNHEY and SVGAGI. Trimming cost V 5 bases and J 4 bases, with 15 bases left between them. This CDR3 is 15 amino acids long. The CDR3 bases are TGTGCCAGCAGTCCACTATGGGGGGAGTACAATGAGCAGTTCTTC. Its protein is CASSPLWGEYNEQFF.

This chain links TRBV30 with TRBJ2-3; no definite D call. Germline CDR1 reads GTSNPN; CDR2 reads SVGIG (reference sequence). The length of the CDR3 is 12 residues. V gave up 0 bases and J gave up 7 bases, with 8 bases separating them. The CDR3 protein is CAWSVPPNTQYF. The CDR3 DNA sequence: TGTGCCTGGAGTGTACCCCCAAATACGCAGTATTTT.

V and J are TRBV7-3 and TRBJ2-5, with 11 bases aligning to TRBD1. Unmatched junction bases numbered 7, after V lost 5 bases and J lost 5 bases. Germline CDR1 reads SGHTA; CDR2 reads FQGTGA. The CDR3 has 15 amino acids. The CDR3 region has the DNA TGTGCCAGCAGCCTCGGGACAGGGGGTGTTGAGACCCAGTACTTC. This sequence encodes CASSLGTGGVETQYF.

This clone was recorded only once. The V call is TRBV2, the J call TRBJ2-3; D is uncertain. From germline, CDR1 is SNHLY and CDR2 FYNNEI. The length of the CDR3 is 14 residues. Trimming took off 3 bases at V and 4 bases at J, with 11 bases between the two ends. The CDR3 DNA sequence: TGTGCCAGCAGTGACGGGCGTGGGTCAGATACGCAGTATTTT. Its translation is CASSDGRGSDTQYF.

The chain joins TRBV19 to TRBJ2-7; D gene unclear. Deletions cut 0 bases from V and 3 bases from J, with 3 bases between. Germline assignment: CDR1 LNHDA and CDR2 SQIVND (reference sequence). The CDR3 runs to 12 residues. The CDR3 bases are TGTGCCAGTAGTATAGATGGCTACGAGCAGTACTTC. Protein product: CASSIDGYEQYF.

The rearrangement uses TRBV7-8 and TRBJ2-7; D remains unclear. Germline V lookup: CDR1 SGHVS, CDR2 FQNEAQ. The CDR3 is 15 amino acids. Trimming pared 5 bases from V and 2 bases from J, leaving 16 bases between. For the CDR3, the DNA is TGTGCCAGCAGCCCCGGAGCGCCAGATGCCTACGAGCAGTACTTC. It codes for CASSPGAPDAYEQYF.

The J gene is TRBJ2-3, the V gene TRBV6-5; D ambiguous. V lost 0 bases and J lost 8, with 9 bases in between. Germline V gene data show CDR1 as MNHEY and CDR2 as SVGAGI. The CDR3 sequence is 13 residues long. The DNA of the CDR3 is TGTGCCAGCAGTTACTCTCCTCATGGTACGCAGTATTTT. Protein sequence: CASSYSPHGTQYF.

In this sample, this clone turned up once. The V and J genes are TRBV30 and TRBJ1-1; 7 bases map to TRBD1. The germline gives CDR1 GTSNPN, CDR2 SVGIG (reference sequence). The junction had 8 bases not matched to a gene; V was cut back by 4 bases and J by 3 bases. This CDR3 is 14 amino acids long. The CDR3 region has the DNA TGTGCCTGGACCCGGGACAGCCTTTACACTGAAGCTTTCTTT. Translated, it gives CAWTRDSLYTEAFF.

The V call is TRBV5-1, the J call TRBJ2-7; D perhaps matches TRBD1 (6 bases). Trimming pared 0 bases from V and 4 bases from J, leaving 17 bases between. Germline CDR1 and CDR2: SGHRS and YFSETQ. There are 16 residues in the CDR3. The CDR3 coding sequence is TGCGCCAGCAGCTTGGAAACAGGGCGATATAATTACGAGCAGTACTTC. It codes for CASSLETGRYNYEQYF. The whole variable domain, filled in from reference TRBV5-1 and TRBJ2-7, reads KAGVTQTPRYLIKTRGQQVTLSCSPISGHRSVSWYQQTPGQGLQFLFEYFSETQRNKGNFPGRFSGRQFSNSRSEMNVSTLELGDSALYLCASSLETGRYNYEQYFGPGTRLTVT.

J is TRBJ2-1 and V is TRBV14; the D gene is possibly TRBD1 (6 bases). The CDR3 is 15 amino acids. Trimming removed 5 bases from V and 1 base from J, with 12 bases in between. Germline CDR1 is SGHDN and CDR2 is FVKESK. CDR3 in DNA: TGTGCCAGCAGCTACGGAAGGGGGTCCTACAATGAGCAGTTCTTC. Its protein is CASSYGRGSYNEQFF.

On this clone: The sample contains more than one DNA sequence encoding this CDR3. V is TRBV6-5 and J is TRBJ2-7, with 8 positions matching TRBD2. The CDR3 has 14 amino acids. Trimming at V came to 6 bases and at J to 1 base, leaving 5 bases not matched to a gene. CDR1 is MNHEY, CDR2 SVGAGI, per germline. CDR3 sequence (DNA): TGTGCCAGCAGCCGGGGGGGACCTTCCTACGAGCAGTACTTC. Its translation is CASSRGGPSYEQYF.

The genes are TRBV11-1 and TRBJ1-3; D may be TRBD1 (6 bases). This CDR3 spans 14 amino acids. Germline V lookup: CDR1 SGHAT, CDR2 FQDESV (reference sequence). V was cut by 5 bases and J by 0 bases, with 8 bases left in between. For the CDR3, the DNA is TGTGCCAGCAGCAGCAGGGGCTCTGGAAACACCATATATTTT. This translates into CASSSRGSGNTIYF.

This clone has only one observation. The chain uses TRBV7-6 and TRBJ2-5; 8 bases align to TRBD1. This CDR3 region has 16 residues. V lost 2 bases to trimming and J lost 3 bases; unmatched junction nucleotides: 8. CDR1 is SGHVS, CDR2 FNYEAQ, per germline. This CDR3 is CASSLRRTGKKETQYF. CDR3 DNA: TGTGCCAGCAGCTTAAGAAGGACAGGGAAAAAAGAGACCCAGTACTTC.

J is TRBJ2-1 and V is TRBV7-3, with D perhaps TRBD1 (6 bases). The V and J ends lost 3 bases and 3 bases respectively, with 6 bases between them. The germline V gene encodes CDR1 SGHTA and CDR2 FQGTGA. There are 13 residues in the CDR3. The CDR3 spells CASSLDSYNEQFF. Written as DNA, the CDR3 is TGTGCCAGCAGCTTGGACAGCTACAATGAGCAGTTCTTC.

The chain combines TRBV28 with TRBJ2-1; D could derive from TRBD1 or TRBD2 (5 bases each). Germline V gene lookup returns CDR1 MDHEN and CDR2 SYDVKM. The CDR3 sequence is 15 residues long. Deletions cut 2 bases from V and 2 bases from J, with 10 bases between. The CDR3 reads CASSLGTGPYNEQFF. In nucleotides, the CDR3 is TGTGCCAGCAGTTTAGGGACGGGCCCCTACAATGAGCAGTTCTTC.

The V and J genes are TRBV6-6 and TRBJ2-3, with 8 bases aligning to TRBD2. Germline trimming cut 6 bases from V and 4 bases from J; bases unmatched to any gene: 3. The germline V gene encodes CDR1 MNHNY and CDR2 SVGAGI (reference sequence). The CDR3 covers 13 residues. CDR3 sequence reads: CASRTSVADTQYF. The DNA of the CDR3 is TGTGCCAGCAGGACTAGCGTGGCAGATACGCAGTATTTT.

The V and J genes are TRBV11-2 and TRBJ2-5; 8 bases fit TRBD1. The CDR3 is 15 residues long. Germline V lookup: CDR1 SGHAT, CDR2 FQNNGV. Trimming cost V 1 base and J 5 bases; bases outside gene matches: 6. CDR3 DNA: TGTGCCAGCAGCTTAGGAGCAGGGGGCTGGGAGACCCAGTACTTC. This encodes CASSLGAGGWETQYF.

This CDR3 is CASSLIGDRLEKLFF. CDR3 coding DNA: TGTGCCAGCAGCTTAATCGGGGACCGTTTGGAAAAACTGTTTTTT. The chain has TRBV7-9 and TRBJ1-4; tentatively, D is TRBD1 (5 bases). From germline, CDR1 is SEHNR and CDR2 FQNEAQ (reference sequence). This CDR3 has 15 amino acids. Trimming cost V 2 bases and J 8 bases, with 15 bases left between them. Complete variable domain (other parts from reference TRBV7-9 and TRBJ1-4): DTGVSQNPRHKITKRGQNVTFRCDPISEHNRLYWYRQTLGQGPEFLTYFQNEAQLEKSRLLSDRFSAERPKGSFSTLEIQRTEQGDSAMYLCASSLIGDRLEKLFFGSGTQLSVL.

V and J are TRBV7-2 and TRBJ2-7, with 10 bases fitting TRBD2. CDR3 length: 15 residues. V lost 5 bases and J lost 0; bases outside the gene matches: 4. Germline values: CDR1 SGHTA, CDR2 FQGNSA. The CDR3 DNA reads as TGTGCCAGCAGCCTACTAGCGGGGCCCTCCTACGAGCAGTACTTC. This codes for CASSLLAGPSYEQYF. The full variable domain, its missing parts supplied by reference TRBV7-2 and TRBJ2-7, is GAGVSQSPSNKVTEKGKDVELRCDPISGHTALYWYRQSLGQGLEFLIYFQGNSAPDKSGLPSDRFSAERTGGSVSTLTIQRTQQEDSAVYLCASSLLAGPSYEQYFGPGTRLTVT.

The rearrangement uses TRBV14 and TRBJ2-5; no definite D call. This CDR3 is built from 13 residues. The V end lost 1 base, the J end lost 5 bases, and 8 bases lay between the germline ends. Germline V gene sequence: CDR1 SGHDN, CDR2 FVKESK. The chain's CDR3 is CASSQGYIETQYF. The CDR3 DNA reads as TGTGCCAGCAGCCAAGGGTACATCGAGACCCAGTACTTC. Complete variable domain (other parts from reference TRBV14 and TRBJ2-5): EAGVTQFPSHSVIEKGQTVTLRCDPISGHDNLYWYRRVMGKEIKFLLHFVKESKQDESGMPNNRFLAERTGGTYSTLKVQPAELEDSGVYFCASSQGYIETQYFGPGTRLLVL.

This chain's CDR3 is CASSIPTDNTEAFF. The DNA for the CDR3 is TGTGCCAGTAGTATTCCCACAGACAACACTGAAGCTTTCTTT. V usage is TRBV19 and J usage is TRBJ1-1; D not resolved. Trimming left V 3 bases short and J 2 bases short, with 10 bases between. Germline loops: CDR1 LNHDA, CDR2 SQIVND (reference sequence). The CDR3 runs 14 residues.

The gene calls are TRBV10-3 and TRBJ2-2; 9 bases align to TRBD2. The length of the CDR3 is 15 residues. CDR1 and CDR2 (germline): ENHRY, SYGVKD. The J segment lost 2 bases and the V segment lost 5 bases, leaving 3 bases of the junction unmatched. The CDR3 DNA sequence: TGTGCCATCAGTAGGACTAGCGTTAACACCGGGGAGCTGTTTTTT. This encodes CAISRTSVNTGELFF.

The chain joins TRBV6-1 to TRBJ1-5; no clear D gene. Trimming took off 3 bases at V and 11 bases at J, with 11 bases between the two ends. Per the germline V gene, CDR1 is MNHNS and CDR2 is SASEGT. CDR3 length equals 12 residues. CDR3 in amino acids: CASSDPPGAQHF. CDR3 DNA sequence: TGTGCCAGCAGTGATCCCCCTGGGGCCCAGCATTTT.

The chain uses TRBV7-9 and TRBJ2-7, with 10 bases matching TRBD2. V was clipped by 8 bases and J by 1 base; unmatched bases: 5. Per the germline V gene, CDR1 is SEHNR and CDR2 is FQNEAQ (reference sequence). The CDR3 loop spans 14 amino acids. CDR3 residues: CASGLSGGSYEQYF. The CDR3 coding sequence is TGTGCCAGCGGACTTAGCGGGGGGTCCTACGAGCAGTACTTC. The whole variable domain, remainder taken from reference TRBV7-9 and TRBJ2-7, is DTGVSQNPRHKITKRGQNVTFRCDPISEHNRLYWYRQTLGQGPEFLTYFQNEAQLEKSRLLSDRFSAERPKGSFSTLEIQRTEQGDSAMYLCASGLSGGSYEQYFGPGTRLTVT.